The clone carrying this TCR beta chain was observed many times. Its target is unknown. Germline CDR1 reads SQVTM; CDR2 reads ANQGSEA. Trimming left V 4 bases short and J 2 bases short, with 11 bases between. The CDR3 is 13 residues long. There were TCR beta CDR3 regions amplified from RNA transcripts. When the TCR CDR3 underwent first-round RT-PCR, the HTBI primer set was used. A single record per CDR3 protein comes from TCRdb applying MiXCR to the multiplex PCR reads. The sample yields 500,000 to 550,000 distinct CDR3 sequences, around 20% seen once. This sample is drawn from a study of T cells in Graves' hyperthyroidism and ophthalmopathy. Study findings and constraints: Patients with ophthalmopathy were separated from those with stable hyperthyroidism by a 13 V-J model. A median 6.5 months before onset, the model predicted ophthalmopathy.

This chain connects TRBV29-1 to TRBJ1-2; D gene unclear. The receptor's source is a man younger than 30 with Graves' hyperthyroidism. The sample consisted of blood. The CDR3 spells CSVAGFTNYGYTF. CDR3 sequence (DNA): TGCAGCGTTGCGGGATTTACCAACTATGGCTACACCTTC.